The clone carrying this T cell receptor (beta chain) is medium-sized in the sample. This record belongs to a study of metastatic and nonmetastatic thyroid tumors. TCRdb re-called the PCR reads via MiXCR. The sample consists of about 9,100 clones, roughly a fifth of them appearing once. Treatment of any kind had been given to no patient before thyroid surgery. The CDR3 loop spans 14 amino acids. Germline V gene data show CDR1 as SGHRS and CDR2 as YFSETQ. V lost 0 bases, J lost 5 bases, and 11 bases lay in between. The genes are TRBV5-1 and TRBJ1-1, with a tentative D call TRBD1 (6 bases). The clonotype comes from a female donor with papillary thyroid cancer or a benign thyroid nodule (not recorded which). Some clones in this sample may be carry-over from other donors' samples. The sample comprised adjacent normal tissue. The CDR3 DNA reads as TGCGCCAGCAGCTTGGAACAGGGTTGGACTGAAGCTTTCTTT. This translates into CASSLEQGWTEAFF.